Below, 7 T cell receptor beta chains from the same sample are listed, as sequenced in a study of shared clonotypes between healthy human individuals. TCRdb keeps only in-frame clones here, not all; method: immunoSEQ multiplex PCR. The data show 2 million to 2.5 million clones, 92% seen once. Sequencing used naive CD4+ T cells from PBMCs. Subset indicated: CD45RA+ positively selected. The receptors come from a man between 18 and 35 years old in good health. Some clones in this sample may be carry-over from other donors' samples.

The chain has TRBV19 and TRBJ1-3, with D unclear. Germline lookup yields CDR1 LNHDA and CDR2 SQIVND (reference sequence). This CDR3 spans 12 amino acids. Trimming removed 4 bases from V and 8 bases from J, with 9 bases in between. The CDR3 nucleotides are TGTGCCAGTAGTACTCTGGGAGACACCATATATTTT. This encodes CASSTLGDTIYF.

This clone was seen once. This chain uses TRBV28 with TRBJ2-7, with D tentatively TRBD2 (5 bases). The CDR3 consists of 13 residues. Trimming pared 5 bases from V and 3 bases from J, leaving 11 bases between. Germline V gene sequence: CDR1 MDHEN, CDR2 SYDVKM. The CDR3 loop reads CASSEGLIYEQYF. The CDR3 nucleotides read TGTGCCAGCAGTGAGGGTCTTATCTACGAGCAGTACTTC.

The rearrangement uses TRBV7-2 and TRBJ2-1, with a weak D call TRBD2 (5 bases). Trimming shortened V by 5 bases and J by 10 bases, and 15 bases separated the two germline ends. This CDR3 region has 13 residues. CDR1 and CDR2 from the germline V gene are SGHTA and FQGNSA. The CDR3 sequence: CASSHSEAGEQFF. DNA of the CDR3: TGTGCCAGCAGCCACTCGGAGGCGGGCGAGCAGTTCTTC.

In DNA, the CDR3 is TGTGCCAGCAGCCAAGATGTATACACTGAAGCTTTCTTT. Its protein product is CASSQDVYTEAFF. V and J are TRBV14 and TRBJ1-1; no clear D. Germline V gene data show CDR1 as SGHDN and CDR2 as FVKESK. The V and J ends lost 0 bases and 3 bases respectively, with 5 bases between them. The CDR3 covers 13 residues. The whole variable domain, remainder taken from reference TRBV14 and TRBJ1-1, is EAGVTQFPSHSVIEKGQTVTLRCDPISGHDNLYWYRRVMGKEIKFLLHFVKESKQDESGMPNNRFLAERTGGTYSTLKVQPAELEDSGVYFCASSQDVYTEAFFGQGTRLTVV.

The chain joins TRBV10-3 to TRBJ1-4, with 10 bases lining up with TRBD1. The CDR3 covers 16 residues. V shed 3 bases and J 4 bases; nucleotides not matched to a gene: 5. Looked up from germline, CDR1 is ENHRY and CDR2 is SYGVKD. In nucleotides, the CDR3 is TGTGCCATCAGTGATTCGGGACAGGGGTATAATGAAAAACTGTTTTTT. Translating gives CAISDSGQGYNEKLFF.

This chain uses TRBV7-2 with TRBJ2-1; no clear D gene. Germline V gene data show CDR1 as SGHTA and CDR2 as FQGNSA. Between the trimmed V and J ends, which lost 6 bases and 7 bases, there was a span of 22 bases. The CDR3 is made up of 16 amino acids. CDR3 residues: CASRSPQMGNWNEQFF. Written as DNA, the CDR3 is TGTGCCAGCAGGTCACCCCAAATGGGGAATTGGAATGAGCAGTTCTTC.

J is TRBJ2-2 and V is TRBV11-3; 11 nucleotides agree with TRBD1. The CDR3 consists of 17 residues. The J segment lost 7 bases and the V segment lost 3 bases, leaving 10 bases of the junction unmatched. Germline V gives CDR1 SGHNT, CDR2 YENEEA. The CDR3 nucleotides read TGTGCCAGCAGCTTCCGGACAGGGGGCTTTGGTGGCGGGGAGCTGTTTTTT. Amino acid sequence: CASSFRTGGFGGGELFF.